The source of this TCR beta chain is a study of OX40 agonist ivuxolimab in advanced cancers. Prior autoimmune disease or systemic immunosuppression barred patients. Germline V CDR1 and CDR2: SGDLS, YYNGEE. CDR3 length: 15 amino acids. J was trimmed by 0 bases and V by 3 bases; bases with no gene match: 2. The protocol was immunoSEQ multiplex PCR, while the TCRdb copy is restricted to in-frame clones and leaves out a portion. The table includes approximately 19,000 clones, around 78% detected once. This material consisted of CD4+ or CD8+ T cells sorted from blood, taken in a trial of the OX40 agonist ivuxolimab. The gene calls are TRBV9 and TRBJ2-3; 9 nucleotides line up with TRBD1. This sequence originates from an adult with an advanced solid tumor such as melanoma, head and neck, liver or kidney cancer. CDR3 loop: CASSATGGSTDTQYF. CDR3 nucleotides: TGTGCCAGCAGCGCGACAGGGGGGAGCACAGATACGCAGTATTTT.